The 25 T cell receptor beta chains in this list originate from one sample, sequenced in a study of response to subunit inactivated influenza vaccine (dated by TCRdb to the late 2010s). The receptor library was made with RT-PCR. Sequencer: Illumina HiSeq 2500. The public reads were run again by TCRdb, first through fastp at Q25 and then through MiXCR, and only productive beta chains were kept. Under each unique CDR3 protein, matching rows form one entry showing the most common genes and DNA. The sample has roughly 670,000 distinct CDR3 sequences on record, 14% of them singletons. The top ten clones comprise roughly 7.6% of the sample. Specimen: PBMCs from blood, collected 14 to 15 days before vaccination. The receptors were sampled from a man aged 50 to 59 who received an inactivated influenza vaccine. Donor details come from another sample of the same person, matched by shared clones.

This clonotype was found a few times. The J gene is TRBJ1-2, the V gene TRBV20-1; D might be TRBD1 (5 bases). CDR3 length: 11 amino acids. From germline, CDR1 is DFQATT and CDR2 SNEGSKA (reference sequence). V lost 5 bases, J lost 8 bases, and 12 bases lay in between. The CDR3 nucleotides read TGCAGTGCTTCTCCTAACAGGGGCTACACCTTC. Residues: CSASPNRGYTF.

This clonotype was seen many times. V usage is TRBV11-2 and J usage is TRBJ2-7, with D unclear. V dropped 1 base and J dropped 3 bases, with 7 bases sitting between them. From germline, CDR1 is SGHAT and CDR2 FQNNGV. CDR3 length: 13 amino acids. This CDR3 reads CASSLGAIYEQYF. CDR3 nucleotides: TGTGCCAGCAGCTTAGGAGCTATCTACGAGCAGTACTTC.

In nucleotides, the CDR3 is TGTGCCAGCAGACGACTAGCGGGGGGCCAAGAGACCCAGTACTTC. Residues: CASRRLAGGQETQYF. This chain links TRBV6-1 with TRBJ2-5; 13 bases are a match to TRBD2. The CDR3 covers 15 residues. The V gene end was trimmed by 6 bases and the J gene end by 1 base; junction bases not matched to a gene: 2. Germline V CDR1 and CDR2: MNHNS, SASEGT.

This clonotype was detected ten times or more. The CDR3 DNA reads TGTGCCAGCAGCCCCGTCCGGCGGGGATCCACAGATACGCAGTATTTT. This codes for CASSPVRRGSTDTQYF. The V gene is TRBV11-2, the J gene TRBJ2-3; possibly TRBD2 for D (6 bases). In germline, CDR1 is SGHAT, CDR2 FQNNGV. Trimming removed 5 bases from V and 2 bases from J, with 17 bases in between. This CDR3 is 16 amino acids long.

This clonotype has more than one count but fewer than ten. V gene TRBV4-3 combines with J gene TRBJ1-6, with D hard to call. The CDR3 has 14 residues. Per the germline V gene, CDR1 is LGHNA and CDR2 is YSLEER. The V end was cut by 2 bases, the J end by 0 bases, with 2 bases between. The CDR3 DNA reads TGCGCCAGCAGCCAACCCTCCTATAATTCACCCCTCCACTTT. Encoded protein: CASSQPSYNSPLHF.

This clonotype was counted a few times. The chain employs TRBV27 and TRBJ2-3; D uncertain. Germline CDR1 MNHEY, CDR2 SMNVEV (reference sequence). This CDR3 is built from 14 residues. Trimming shortened V by 8 bases and J by 7 bases, and 19 bases separated the two germline ends. The CDR3 DNA reads as TGTGCCAGCTGTGCCGGGCCCTCGCCGAATACGCAGTATTTT. Protein sequence: CASCAGPSPNTQYF.

This clonotype has a handful of counts. V is TRBV28 and J is TRBJ2-3, with 12 bases identical to TRBD2. J was trimmed by 4 bases and V by 3 bases; bases with no gene match: 8. The CDR3 is made up of 17 amino acids. Germline CDR1 is MDHEN and CDR2 is SYDVKM. CDR3 nucleotide sequence: TGTGCCAGCAGTTTGTGGACTAGCGGGGTCGCCCCAGATACGCAGTATTTT. Translation gives CASSLWTSGVAPDTQYF.

This clonotype was seen only a few times. This chain links TRBV11-2 with TRBJ2-5; D is perhaps TRBD1 (6 bases). The length of the CDR3 is 15 residues. The V and J ends lost 2 bases and 1 base respectively, with 11 bases between them. Per the germline V gene, CDR1 is SGHAT and CDR2 is FQNNGV. The CDR3 nucleotides read TGTGCCAGCAGCTTATACAGGGTTTCCCAAGAGACCCAGTACTTC. This gives the protein CASSLYRVSQETQYF. The variable domain in full, completed from reference TRBV11-2 and TRBJ2-5, reads EAGVAQSPRYKIIEKRQSVAFWCNPISGHATLYWYQQILGQGPKLLIQFQNNGVVDDSQLPKDRFSAERLKGVDSTLKIQPAKLEDSAVYLCASSLYRVSQETQYFGPGTRLLVL.

The chain links TRBV12-3 or TRBV12-4 to TRBJ2-2; 7 bases fit TRBD1. The V and J ends lost 6 bases and 1 base, in that order; junction bases with no gene match: 5. This CDR3 region has 15 residues. As DNA, the CDR3 is TGTGCCAGCAGCCCGGGACAGATGAACACCGGGGAGCTGTTTTTT. It specifies CASSPGQMNTGELFF.

The chain links TRBV28 to TRBJ1-5; 8 nucleotides agree with TRBD1. Trimming took 7 bases from V and 2 from J; bases not matched to a gene: 10. Germline V CDR1 and CDR2: MDHEN, SYDVKM. This CDR3 contains 16 residues. CDR3 in DNA: TGTGCCAGCACCTCCCCCCTGACAGGGGGCAATCAGCCCCAGCATTTT. Translation: CASTSPLTGGNQPQHF.

This clonotype was found a few times. The V and J genes are TRBV6-2 or TRBV6-3 and TRBJ1-2; a possible D gene is TRBD1 (5 bases). Germline V lookup: CDR1 MNHEY, CDR2 SVGEGT. The CDR3 consists of 13 residues. V shed 2 bases and J shed 4 bases, with 8 bases lying between them. CDR3 DNA: TGTGCCAGCAGTTACGACAGAGGCTATGGCTACACCTTC. It yields the protein CASSYDRGYGYTF.

The V call is TRBV5-1, the J call TRBJ2-2; 7 nucleotides align to TRBD1. V lost 4 bases and J lost 0; bases outside the gene matches: 6. This CDR3 has 16 amino acids. The germline CDR1 and CDR2 sequences are SGHRS and YFSETQ. The chain's CDR3 is CASSLGQATNTGELFF. DNA for the CDR3: TGCGCCAGCAGCCTCGGACAGGCGACGAACACCGGGGAGCTGTTTTTT.

The chain recombines TRBV24-1 with TRBJ1-1, with 9 bases lining up with TRBD1. V dropped 9 bases and J dropped 0; count of bases not matched to a gene: 4. Germline CDR1 is KGHDR and CDR2 is SFDVKD. The CDR3 has 14 amino acids. The CDR3 nucleotides are TGTGCCACCTCCGGGACAGGGATGAACACTGAAGCTTTCTTT. Amino acid sequence: CATSGTGMNTEAFF.

This clonotype appeared a few times. The rearrangement links TRBV11-3 to TRBJ2-3, with D unclear. The V gene's germline CDR1 is SGHNT and CDR2 YENEEA. CDR3 size: 15 residues. Trimming stripped 0 bases from V and 2 bases from J, with 9 bases between. CDR3 sequence: CASSLDASPTDTQYF. CDR3 nucleotides: TGTGCCAGCAGCTTAGACGCTAGTCCCACAGATACGCAGTATTTT.

This clonotype was detected a few times. J is TRBJ2-1 and V is TRBV6-4, with 10 bases lining up with TRBD2. The CDR3 contains 15 residues. Looked up from germline, CDR1 is MRHNA and CDR2 is SNTAGT. With V trimmed by 4 bases and J by 9 bases, 9 bases remained unmatched. The DNA of the CDR3 is TGTGCCAGCAGTGCCCTAGCGGGAGCTGGGGTTGAGCAGTTCTTC. Translation: CASSALAGAGVEQFF.

This clonotype showed up many times. The chain recombines TRBV11-1 with TRBJ2-3, with 16 bases that match TRBD2. From germline, CDR1 is SGHAT and CDR2 FQDESV (reference sequence). J gave up 2 bases and V 5 bases, and 10 bases lay outside the gene matches. The CDR3 consists of 19 residues. CDR3 sequence: CASSRVPGLAGGITDTQYF. The CDR3 DNA sequence: TGTGCCAGCAGCCGAGTCCCGGGACTAGCGGGAGGGATCACAGATACGCAGTATTTT. Drawing the rest from reference TRBV11-1 and TRBJ2-3, the complete variable domain is EAEVAQSPRYKITEKSQAVAFWCDPISGHATLYWYRQILGQGPELLVQFQDESVVDDSQLPKDRFSAERLKGVDSTLKIQPAELGDSAMYLCASSRVPGLAGGITDTQYFGPGTRLTVL.

This clonotype was seen more than once but under ten times. The chain carries TRBV5-1 and TRBJ2-5, with TRBD2 as a possible D gene (7 bases). The CDR3 totals 14 residues. Germline V gene lookup returns CDR1 SGHRS and CDR2 YFSETQ. The V gene lost 0 bases and the J gene lost 5 bases, with 11 bases spanning the gap. CDR3 amino acids: CASSLEQGGETQYF. In DNA form, the CDR3 reads TGCGCCAGCAGCTTGGAACAGGGAGGGGAGACCCAGTACTTC.

V gene TRBV15 combines with J gene TRBJ2-7; D gene uncertain. This CDR3 contains 15 residues. Germline CDR1 and CDR2: LNHNV and YYDKDF (reference sequence). V lost 1 base and J lost 2, with 12 bases in between. The CDR3 sequence is CATSRGVDGAYEQYF. CDR3 nucleotide sequence: TGTGCCACCAGCAGAGGGGTCGACGGTGCCTACGAGCAGTACTTC.

The rearrangement uses TRBV25-1 and TRBJ2-2; unclear D gene. The CDR3 spans 12 residues. V shed 4 bases and J shed 5 bases, with 5 bases lying between them. The germline V gene has CDR1 MGHDK and CDR2 SYGVNS. DNA of the CDR3: TGTGCCAGCAGTGGGCTGACCGGGGAGCTGTTTTTT. This encodes CASSGLTGELFF.

The chain carries TRBV10-3 and TRBJ2-7; TRBD2 matches at 13 bases. Germline CDR1 is ENHRY and CDR2 is SYGVKD. V trimming: 6 bases; J trimming: 11 bases; junction bases outside the gene matches: 10. The CDR3 totals 14 residues. CDR3 sequence: CAIREGLAGTGEYF. CDR3 sequence (DNA): TGTGCCATCAGAGAGGGACTAGCGGGGACCGGGGAGTACTTC.

This clonotype was counted a few times. The chain has TRBV15 and TRBJ2-5; TRBD2 matches at 10 bases. Germline V lookup: CDR1 LNHNV, CDR2 YYDKDF (reference sequence). J was trimmed by 0 bases and V by 2 bases; bases with no gene match: 3. The CDR3 runs 16 residues. The CDR3, as DNA: TGTGCCACCAGCAGATTCGGACTAGCGGACCAAGAGACCCAGTACTTC. It is translated as CATSRFGLADQETQYF. The full variable domain, rest sourced from reference TRBV15 and TRBJ2-5, is DAMVIQNPRYQVTQFGKPVTLSCSQTLNHNVMYWYQQKSSQAPKLLFHYYDKDFNNEADTPDNFQSRRPNTSFCFLDIRSPGLGDTAMYLCATSRFGLADQETQYFGPGTRLLVL.

CDR3 protein: CATSRVGRGPDTQYF. The CDR3 DNA follows: TGTGCCACCAGCAGAGTCGGGAGGGGCCCAGATACGCAGTATTTT. The chain couples TRBV15 to TRBJ2-3; TRBD2 agrees at 8 bases. This CDR3 spans 15 amino acids. Germline values: CDR1 LNHNV, CDR2 YYDKDF (reference sequence). Trimming cost V 1 base and J 4 bases; bases outside gene matches: 4.

This sequence joins TRBV6-6 and TRBJ1-4; no firm D call. CDR3 length: 16 residues. With 0 bases removed from V and 7 bases from J, the gap between germline ends came to 15 bases. CDR1 MNHNY and CDR2 SVGAGI come from the germline V gene (reference sequence). CDR3 region: CASSYSRRSTGEKLFF. In DNA form, the CDR3 reads TGTGCCAGCAGTTACTCCAGGAGGTCCACGGGTGAAAAACTGTTTTTT.

This clonotype came up many times. The chain uses TRBV4-3 and TRBJ2-3; 11 nucleotides align to TRBD2. Germline-derived CDR1 and CDR2 are LGHNA and YSLEER. V gave up 4 bases and J gave up 3 bases; unmatched junction bases: 6. The CDR3 sequence is 16 residues long. The CDR3 spells CASSRELAGATDTQYF. Written as DNA, the CDR3 is TGCGCCAGCAGCCGCGAACTAGCGGGAGCTACAGATACGCAGTATTTT.

The chain carries TRBV28 and TRBJ2-7; 9 positions agree with TRBD2. CDR1 and CDR2 from the germline V gene are MDHEN and SYDVKM. This CDR3 contains 16 residues. The V gene end was trimmed by 2 bases and the J gene end by 3 bases; junction bases not matched to a gene: 8. As DNA, the CDR3 is TGTGCCAGCAGTTTAATTTTGGCGGGAGGGGGCTACGAGCAGTACTTC. It codes for CASSLILAGGGYEQYF. Looking up the rest from reference TRBV28 and TRBJ2-7 gives the full variable domain: DVKVTQSSRYLVKRTGEKVFLECVQDMDHENMFWYRQDPGLGLRLIYFSYDVKMKEKGDIPEGYSVSREKKERFSLILESASTNQTSMYLCASSLILAGGGYEQYFGPGTRLTVT.